Presented here are 22 T cell receptor beta chains from one specimen sequenced in a study of T cell responses to AZD1222 COVID-19 vaccine. Profiled with immunoSEQ multiplex PCR; TCRdb holds only in-frame clones, not every one. The sample carries approximately 89,000 clones, 70% to 90% recorded once. Source: peripheral blood, taken on day 0 of AZD1222 vaccination. All receptors derive from an adult in good health.

The V gene is TRBV5-4, the J gene TRBJ1-1; 8 bases map to TRBD1. The V gene's germline CDR1 is SGHNT and CDR2 YYREEE (reference sequence). There are 12 residues in the CDR3. The V and J ends lost 10 bases and 3 bases, in that order; junction bases with no gene match: 5. CDR3 loop: CAARGRDTEAFF. CDR3 nucleotides: TGTGCCGCCAGGGGGCGCGACACTGAAGCTTTCTTT.

J is TRBJ1-6 and V is TRBV7-9, with D perhaps matching TRBD1 (5 bases). V lost 5 bases and J 16 bases, leaving 27 bases between the germline ends. The germline gives CDR1 SEHNR, CDR2 FQNEAQ (reference sequence). This CDR3 spans 16 amino acids. The CDR3 region is CASSPVAGPLDDGLHF. The CDR3 bases are TGTGCCAGCAGCCCGGTTGCGGGGCCGTTGGATGATGGGCTCCACTTT.

This chain links TRBV2 with TRBJ1-5; D is undetermined. With 6 bases removed from V and 2 bases from J, the gap between germline ends came to 14 bases. This CDR3 is 15 amino acids long. Germline loops: CDR1 SNHLY, CDR2 FYNNEI. The CDR3 bases are TGTGCCAGCAGACCAGGTGGGGTGGGCAATCAGCCCCAGCATTTT. Translated, it gives CASRPGGVGNQPQHF.

The V and J genes are TRBV28 and TRBJ1-1; D not resolved. The V gene lost 1 base and the J gene lost 0 bases, with 9 bases spanning the gap. Germline loops: CDR1 MDHEN, CDR2 SYDVKM. The CDR3 sequence is 15 residues long. Written as DNA, the CDR3 is TGTGCCAGCAGTTTATTTGCTAGGATGAACACTGAAGCTTTCTTT. Translation gives CASSLFARMNTEAFF.

The J gene is TRBJ2-1, the V gene TRBV9; D could derive from TRBD1 or TRBD2 (7 bases each). Germline lookup yields CDR1 SGDLS and CDR2 YYNGEE. This CDR3 is 15 amino acids long. Trimming removed 6 bases from V and 4 bases from J, with 17 bases in between. CDR3 residues: CASTKRGQSYNEQFF. The CDR3 nucleotides are TGTGCCAGCACCAAGCGGGGACAGTCATACAATGAGCAGTTCTTC. The complete variable domain, with remaining parts taken from reference TRBV9 and TRBJ2-1, reads DSGVTQTPKHLITATGQRVTLRCSPRSGDLSVYWYQQSLDQGLQFLIQYYNGEERAKGNILERFSAQQFPDLHSELNLSSLELGDSALYFCASTKRGQSYNEQFFGPGTRLTVL.

This sequence joins TRBV4-3 and TRBJ1-2; unclear D gene. With 0 bases removed from V and 4 bases from J, the gap between germline ends came to 12 bases. The germline V gene has CDR1 LGHNA and CDR2 YSLEER. This CDR3 region has 15 residues. The CDR3 spells CASSQEVGNPYGYTF. CDR3 coding DNA: TGCGCCAGCAGCCAAGAGGTAGGGAATCCCTATGGCTACACCTTC.

This chain connects TRBV19 to TRBJ2-2; no definite D call. The V gene lost 10 bases and the J gene lost 5 bases, with 11 bases spanning the gap. The CDR3 runs 12 residues. The germline CDR1 and CDR2 sequences are LNHDA and SQIVND (reference sequence). CDR3 DNA sequence: TGTGCCACCCCCTCTAGGACCGGGGAGCTGTTTTTT. This encodes CATPSRTGELFF.

In DNA, the CDR3 is TGTGCCAGCATTACCCGGGACAGGCGAAACTATGGCTACACCTTC. Translated: CASITRDRRNYGYTF. This chain joins TRBV6-5 and TRBJ1-2; 8 nucleotides agree with TRBD1. The CDR3 covers 15 residues. The V gene end was trimmed by 7 bases and the J gene end by 2 bases; junction bases not matched to a gene: 9. CDR1 and CDR2 (germline): MNHEY, SVGAGI.

The chain joins TRBV2 to TRBJ1-6; 7 bases line up with TRBD1. J gave up 7 bases and V 6 bases, and 9 bases lay outside the gene matches. CDR3 length: 15 amino acids. CDR1 is SNHLY and CDR2 is FYNNEI in the germline V gene. The CDR3 region has the DNA TGTGCCAGCAGACCCGACAGGGCCACGAATTCACCCCTCCACTTT. It encodes CASRPDRATNSPLHF.

V and J are TRBV28 and TRBJ1-2; D gene unclear. Trimming pared 1 base from V and 4 bases from J, leaving 1 base between. This CDR3 has 11 amino acids. Germline V gene data show CDR1 as MDHEN and CDR2 as SYDVKM. CDR3 in DNA: TGTGCCAGCAGTTTATCCTATGGCTACACCTTC. The encoded protein is CASSLSYGYTF.

The CDR3 nucleotides are TGTGCCACCAGCAGGGTAGCGGGGGGGCCAGAGACCCAGTACTTC. It encodes CATSRVAGGPETQYF. The J gene is TRBJ2-5, the V gene TRBV15; 11 bases are shared with TRBD2. From germline, CDR1 is LNHNV and CDR2 YYDKDF (reference sequence). The CDR3 has 15 residues. The J segment lost 4 bases and the V segment lost 3 bases, leaving 4 bases of the junction unmatched.

The V gene is TRBV29-1, the J gene TRBJ2-5, with 13 positions matching TRBD2. The CDR3 is 16 residues long. CDR1 and CDR2 (germline): SQVTM, ANQGSEA. V was pared by 7 bases and J by 9 bases, with 17 bases of the junction left unmatched. CDR3 DNA sequence: TGCAGCGCCGGGACTAGCGGGGAAACCCTCAGTCGGGCCCAGTACTTC. Its protein product is CSAGTSGETLSRAQYF.

The chain recombines TRBV27 with TRBJ1-5, with D possibly being TRBD1 (5 bases). The V gene's germline CDR1 is MNHEY and CDR2 SMNVEV (reference sequence). V was cut by 6 bases and J by 2 bases, with 8 bases left in between. The CDR3 runs to 13 residues. The CDR3: CASRQQGNQPQHF. The DNA for the CDR3 is TGTGCCAGCAGACAACAGGGCAATCAGCCCCAGCATTTT.

The V gene is TRBV28, the J gene TRBJ2-7; 7 bases are a match to TRBD2. J gave up 5 bases and V 7 bases, and 14 bases lay outside the gene matches. Germline values: CDR1 MDHEN, CDR2 SYDVKM. CDR3 length: 15 amino acids. The CDR3 DNA follows: TGTGCCAGCATCCCTCAGACTAGCAGTACCCACGAGCAGTACTTC. Its protein is CASIPQTSSTHEQYF.

The rearrangement uses TRBV5-1 and TRBJ1-5; D is uncertain. Germline CDR1 reads SGHRS; CDR2 reads YFSETQ. Trimming shortened V by 1 base and J by 4 bases, and 12 bases separated the two germline ends. The CDR3 contains 15 residues. This CDR3 is CASSLMDRANQPQHF. The CDR3 DNA sequence: TGCGCCAGCAGCTTGATGGATAGGGCTAATCAGCCCCAGCATTTT.

This chain links TRBV5-5 with TRBJ1-1, with a possible D match to TRBD1 (6 bases). There are 13 residues in the CDR3. V lost 3 bases and J lost 2, with 8 bases in between. CDR1 SGHKS and CDR2 YYEKEE come from the germline V gene (reference sequence). This chain's CDR3 is CASSYRANTEAFF. Written as DNA, the CDR3 is TGTGCCAGCAGCTACAGGGCCAACACTGAAGCTTTCTTT. The full variable domain, in which reference TRBV5-5 and TRBJ1-1 provide the parts outside the CDR3, is DAGVTQSPTHLIKTRGQQVTLRCSPISGHKSVSWYQQVLGQGPQFIFQYYEKEERGRGNFPDRFSARQFPNYSSELNVNALLLGDSALYLCASSYRANTEAFFGQGTRLTVV.

This clone turned up a few times. The V and J genes are TRBV5-4 and TRBJ2-3; D remains unclear. CDR3 size: 13 residues. V shed 4 bases and J shed 2 bases, with 8 bases lying between them. Germline CDR1 is SGHNT and CDR2 is YYREEE (reference sequence). In nucleotides, the CDR3 is TGTGCCAGCAGCCCGACGGTCACAGATACGCAGTATTTT. Encoded protein: CASSPTVTDTQYF.

The rearrangement uses TRBV5-4 and TRBJ1-1; no definite D call. Per germline, CDR1 SGHNT and CDR2 YYREEE (reference sequence). The germline V and J ends were trimmed by 1 base and 6 bases, with 13 bases remaining between them. This CDR3 region has 14 residues. The CDR3 region is CASSLTSIKSEAFF. CDR3 nucleotides: TGTGCCAGCAGCTTGACAAGTATAAAGTCTGAAGCTTTCTTT.

This clone was seen just once. In nucleotides, the CDR3 is TGTGCCAGCATCTCGGGTAGCGGGGGGCCCGACGAGCAGTACTTC. Encoded protein: CASISGSGGPDEQYF. The V call is TRBV6-5, the J call TRBJ2-7, with 10 positions matching TRBD2. J was trimmed by 5 bases and V by 7 bases; bases with no gene match: 11. The CDR3 runs 15 residues. Looked up from germline, CDR1 is MNHEY and CDR2 is SVGAGI.

This clone occurred once. The rearrangement uses TRBV6-6 and TRBJ1-5, with a possible D match to TRBD1 (5 bases). The CDR3 runs to 14 residues. Germline loops: CDR1 MNHNY, CDR2 SVGAGI (reference sequence). The ends were cut back, 2 bases at V and 4 bases at J, with 9 bases in the middle. The CDR3 DNA sequence: TGTGCCAGCAGTTACCGGGCAGGGAATCAGCCCCAGCATTTT. As protein: CASSYRAGNQPQHF.

The rearrangement uses TRBV7-9 and TRBJ2-7; D gene uncertain. Germline V gene data show CDR1 as SEHNR and CDR2 as FQNEAQ (reference sequence). Deletions cut 1 base from V and 1 base from J, with 8 bases between. This CDR3 is built from 14 residues. CDR3 region: CASSLVSASYEQYF. In DNA, the CDR3 is TGTGCCAGCAGCTTAGTCTCAGCATCCTACGAGCAGTACTTC.

The rearrangement links TRBV5-1 to TRBJ2-5, with TRBD2 as a possible D gene (6 bases). The germline V gene has CDR1 SGHRS and CDR2 YFSETQ. V lost 4 bases, J lost 5 bases, and 18 bases lay in between. The CDR3 length is 15 residues. The CDR3 reads CASSLRRGSRETQYF. DNA for the CDR3: TGCGCCAGCAGCCTCCGGCGGGGTTCCCGGGAGACCCAGTACTTC.